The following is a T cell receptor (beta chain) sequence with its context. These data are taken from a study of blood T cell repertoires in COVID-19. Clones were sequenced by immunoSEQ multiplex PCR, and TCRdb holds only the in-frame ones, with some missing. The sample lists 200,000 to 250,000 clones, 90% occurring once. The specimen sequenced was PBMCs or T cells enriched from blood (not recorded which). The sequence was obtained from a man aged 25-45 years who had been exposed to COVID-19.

The DNA of the CDR3 is TGTGCCAGCGTTCGAAGCCAGGTTAACTATGGCTACACCTTC. This sequence encodes CASVRSQVNYGYTF. The J gene is TRBJ1-2, the V gene TRBV28; no clear D. There are 14 residues in the CDR3. Trimming stripped 8 bases from V and 1 base from J, with 14 bases between. Germline assignment: CDR1 MDHEN and CDR2 SYDVKM.